Shown below are 10 T cell receptor beta chains from a single sample sequenced in a study of T cell responses to AZD1222 COVID-19 vaccine (TCRdb year 2021). Per the publication, the time point label means: about 28 days (+/-7) after the second vaccine dose. Libraries were made using the immunoSEQ multiplex PCR assay. TCRdb took this table from immuneACCESS and kept in-frame rearrangements with V and J called. Such tables lack part of the clones; where checked against another copy, unresolved V genes explain under half of the gap, and the rest is unexplained. This sample gives tens of thousands of clones in total; around 80% of them show up just once. The ten largest clonotypes hold about 27% of the sample. Specimen: peripheral blood, collected 28 days after the second AZD1222 dose. The receptors stem from an adult who received the AZD1222 COVID-19 vaccine.

The V and J genes are TRBV19 and TRBJ1-5, with 9 nucleotides matching TRBD1. CDR3 length: 14 residues. V lost 5 bases, J lost 7 bases, and 6 bases stayed unmatched. Germline V gene sequence: CDR1 LNHDA, CDR2 SQIVND (reference sequence). The CDR3 sequence: CASSHGQGIQPQHF. The CDR3 region has the DNA TGTGCCAGTAGTCACGGACAGGGGATCCAGCCCCAGCATTTT. The whole variable domain, filled in from reference TRBV19 and TRBJ1-5, reads DGGITQSPKYLFRKEGQNVTLSCEQNLNHDAMYWYRQDPGQGLRLIYYSQIVNDFQKGDIAEGYSVSREKKESFPLTVTSAQKNPTAFYLCASSHGQGIQPQHFGDGTRLSIL.

The chain links TRBV12-3 or TRBV12-4 to TRBJ1-2; 8 nucleotides line up with TRBD1. The CDR3 has 12 amino acids. J lost 7 bases, V lost 7 bases, and 5 bases had no gene match. The CDR3 region is CASKTGVLGYTF. The CDR3 nucleotides read TGTGCCAGCAAGACAGGGGTTCTTGGCTACACCTTC.

This clone was seen ten or more times. The V and J genes are TRBV11-2 and TRBJ1-1; perhaps TRBD1 as D (5 bases). This CDR3 comprises 14 residues. The germline V gene encodes CDR1 SGHAT and CDR2 FQNNGV. V was shortened by 0 bases and J by 3 bases, with 8 bases between the two germline ends. The CDR3 loop reads CASSLDRGDTEAFF. In nucleotides, the CDR3 is TGTGCCAGCAGCTTAGATCGAGGGGACACTGAAGCTTTCTTT.

The chain joins TRBV30 to TRBJ1-1; 9 bases are shared with TRBD1. Germline CDR1 GTSNPN, CDR2 SVGIG (reference sequence). The trim removed 5 bases at V and 10 bases at J, leaving 8 bases unmatched. This CDR3 spans 12 amino acids. The CDR3 is CAWAVGTGLAFF. In DNA form, the CDR3 reads TGTGCCTGGGCGGTGGGGACAGGGTTAGCTTTCTTT.

This clone was seen only a few times. This rearrangement joins TRBV5-3 to TRBJ1-5; 7 nucleotides align to TRBD1. TRBV5-3 is placed among ORFs of uncertain function. The CDR3 consists of 14 residues. Unmatched junction bases numbered 12, after V lost 4 bases and J lost 11 bases. CDR3 protein: CARSPWTGPWAQHF. The CDR3 DNA sequence: TGTGCCAGAAGCCCTTGGACAGGTCCCTGGGCCCAGCATTTT.

The V gene is TRBV14, the J gene TRBJ2-2; tentatively, D is TRBD1 (6 bases). Germline CDR1 is SGHDN and CDR2 is FVKESK. Trimming pared 1 base from V and 0 bases from J, leaving 9 bases between. CDR3 size: 16 residues. In DNA form, the CDR3 reads TGTGCCAGCAGCCAAGTCGGGACAACGAACACCGGGGAGCTGTTTTTT. Its translation is CASSQVGTTNTGELFF.

This chain links TRBV5-1 with TRBJ1-4, with a possible D match to TRBD1 (6 bases). Trimming left V 4 bases short and J 7 bases short, with 20 bases between. CDR3 length: 16 residues. Germline CDR1 is SGHRS and CDR2 is YFSETQ. CDR3 nucleotide sequence: TGCGCCAGCAGCACAACCCCACAGGGCGTCTCTGAAAAACTGTTTTTT. Protein sequence: CASSTTPQGVSEKLFF.

The chain couples TRBV28 to TRBJ1-6; D remains ambiguous. Germline V gene lookup returns CDR1 MDHEN and CDR2 SYDVKM. The V gene lost 6 bases and the J gene lost 9 bases, with 12 bases spanning the gap. This CDR3 is built from 13 residues. In DNA form, the CDR3 reads TGTGCCAGCAGCCCCAGCCAGGTTTCACCCCTCCACTTT. Translation: CASSPSQVSPLHF.

V gene TRBV28 combines with J gene TRBJ2-3, with D uncertain. The germline gives CDR1 MDHEN, CDR2 SYDVKM. The CDR3 is 12 amino acids. The germline V and J ends were trimmed by 2 bases and 4 bases, with 4 bases remaining between them. The chain's CDR3 is CASSLRPDTQYF. CDR3 DNA sequence: TGTGCCAGCAGTTTACGTCCAGATACGCAGTATTTT.

The V and J genes are TRBV28 and TRBJ2-7; 10 nucleotides line up with TRBD2. V was pared by 3 bases and J by 6 bases, with 8 bases of the junction left unmatched. Germline V gives CDR1 MDHEN, CDR2 SYDVKM. The CDR3 sequence is 15 residues long. CDR3 sequence (DNA): TGTGCCAGCAGTTTCGGGACTAGCGATTTAGGCGAGCAGTACTTC. This gives the protein CASSFGTSDLGEQYF. Variable domain in full (rest from reference TRBV28 and TRBJ2-7): DVKVTQSSRYLVKRTGEKVFLECVQDMDHENMFWYRQDPGLGLRLIYFSYDVKMKEKGDIPEGYSVSREKKERFSLILESASTNQTSMYLCASSFGTSDLGEQYFGPGTRLTVT.